This T cell receptor beta chain originates from a study of sequential checkpoint blockade in melanoma (dated by TCRdb to between 2018 and 2021). About the full investigation: Patients were randomized 1:1 to first-line nivolumab followed by ipilimumab (arm A) or ipilimumab followed by nivolumab (arm B). Maintenance nivolumab came after each of the two trial sequences.

Read against the paper, the sample's treatment or condition label means: randomized to nivolumab then ipilimumab (arm A) or the reverse (arm B). No trial patient had received prior DNA-damaging chemotherapy. On a FACS Aria II flow cytometer, live CD3+CD8+ cells that were negative for CD19 and CD56 were sorted from thawed PBMCs. Samples were obtained from patients with melanoma enrolled in CheckMate 064, a randomized, open-label phase II trial of sequential checkpoint blockade. Leukapheresis was used to collect peripheral blood mononuclear cells, which were then purified with Ficoll-Paque and frozen in human serum with roughly 10% DMSO. Immediately after sorting, the purity of the sorted blood CD3+CD8+ cells was confirmed to be >98%, and DNA was then extracted. Here is what the overall study found, with its caveats: The response-prediction model combining TCR metrics and mutation burden needs validation in larger, independent patient cohorts.

The immunoSEQ Assay was used to immunosequence TCRbeta CDR3 regions from genomic DNA. Before high-throughput sequencing, the genomic DNA was amplified using bias-controlled multiplex PCR. For the original study's pipeline: To quantify the absolute abundance of each unique TCRbeta CDR3 region, the sequences were collapsed and filtered. Clonality, defined as 1 minus Pielou's evenness, was calculated using only productive rearrangements. Clones with significantly greater frequencies in on-treatment versus baseline samples were identified using a previously published method. Drawn from immuneACCESS, this table holds only the in-frame rearrangements with V and J called that TCRdb kept. Clones are partly lost; checked studies trace under half to an unresolved V gene and leave the rest unexplained. V and J calls and clone size are those listed in that table; D and trimming were worked out from the DNA. The sample records about 29,000 clones, about 80% of which are singletons. The ten biggest clones cover 10% to 15% of the sample.

Regarding this clone: The specificity of this receptor is unknown. Per-base qualities were not stored, and no clone one base away is much larger.

The receptor was isolated from a human donor with melanoma. Here the sequenced sample was CD8+ T cells sorted from blood (inferred from file names), taken from a patient given nivolumab and ipilimumab in sequence.

The CDR3 corresponds to CASSLGTADTEAFF. The nucleotide sequence is TGTGCCAGCAGTTTAGGGACAGCGGACACTGAAGCTTTCTTT. This receptor chain uses TRBV27 and TRBJ1-1; 7 of the junction bases match TRBD1. The CDR3 measures 14 amino acids from cysteine to phenylalanine. Kept here is only the CDR3 DNA, which spans 42 bases and is read in frame from base 1. The germline V gene (reference sequence) provides CDR1 MNHEY and CDR2 SMNVEV. Compared with germline, V lacks 2 bases and J lacks 3 bases; bases without a gene match: 3.